The text below deals with one T cell receptor (beta chain). This sample is part of a study of early T cells in non-severe SARS-CoV-2 infection. cDNA molecules, individually, were tagged with unique molecular identifiers. TCRdb re-called the 5' RACE reads through MiXCR, storing one row per CDR3 protein. The data contain 50,000 to 70,000 distinct CDR3 sequences, more than 8.5% of them singletons. The CDR3 is made up of 14 amino acids. Trimming took 3 bases from V and 8 from J, leaving 17 bases between them. CDR1 SGHKS and CDR2 YYEKEE come from the germline V gene (reference sequence). This chain uses TRBV5-5 with TRBJ1-2, with D tentatively TRBD1 (6 bases). The sequenced sample was whole blood. This TCR was recovered from an adult who was a healthcare worker with PCR-confirmed SARS-CoV-2 infection or an uninfected control (not recorded which). The chain's CDR3 is CASSSTRGSRGYTF. The DNA of the CDR3 is TGTGCCAGCAGCTCGACCAGGGGATCTCGCGGCTACACCTTC.